This T cell receptor beta chain comes out of a study of human T cells and chemical hapten exposure. For the study at large: Patients, predominantly female, presented with alopecia areata, totalis or universalis.

This CDR3 is 15 amino acids long. V was cut by 6 bases and J by 1 base, with 15 bases left in between. Germline V gene data show CDR1 as SGDLS and CDR2 as YYNGEE. TCRdb reprocessed the RACE reads via MiXCR and lists one record per CDR3 protein. The table has fewer than 150,000 distinct CDR3 sequences, about 13% seen once. General study findings and limits: Significantly more large CDR3 similarity clusters were formed by expanded TCRs than by controls. Counts of expanded TCRs at PT1 were positively correlated with patch test score.

This clonotype was observed a few times. Its cognate antigen is unknown. The time point here: patch test 1, 2 weeks after DPC sensitization. Described treatment: therapeutic diphenylcyclopropenone sensitization with weekly scalp DPC. Non-pregnant alopecia patients aged 18 to 70, suitable for DPC therapy. The sequences come from whole blood, collected in connection with sensitization to the hapten diphenylcyclopropenone (DPC). This sequence originates from a man younger than 35 with alopecia areata. Some clones in this sample may be carry-over from other donors' samples. The chain has TRBV9 and TRBJ2-3; no clear D gene. The CDR3 DNA is TGTGCCAGCAAGGCGACACTTACAGGCACAGATACGCAGTATTTT. It codes for CASKATLTGTDTQYF.